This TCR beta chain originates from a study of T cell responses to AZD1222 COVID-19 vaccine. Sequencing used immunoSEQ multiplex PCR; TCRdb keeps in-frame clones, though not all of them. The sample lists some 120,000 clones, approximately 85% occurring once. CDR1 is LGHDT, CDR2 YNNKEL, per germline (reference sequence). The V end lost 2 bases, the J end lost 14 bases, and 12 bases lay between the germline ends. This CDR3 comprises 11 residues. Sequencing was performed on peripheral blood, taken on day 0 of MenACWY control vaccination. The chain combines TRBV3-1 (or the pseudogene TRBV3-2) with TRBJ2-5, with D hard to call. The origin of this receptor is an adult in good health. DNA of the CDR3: TGTGCCAGCAGCCAACAAACTAACTTTTACTTC. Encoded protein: CASSQQTNFYF.